This paragraph reports one T cell receptor beta chain. Its antigen is still unknown. These data belong to a study of early stage breast cancer tumors. Across the whole study: Most of the 16 invasive tumors were ER+, PR+ and HER2-.

Sequencing used immunoSEQ multiplex PCR; TCRdb keeps in-frame clones, though not all of them. The data show about 41,000 clones, about 78% seen once. Trimming pared 3 bases from V and 6 bases from J, leaving 9 bases between. CDR1 is LNHDA, CDR2 SQIVND, per germline (reference sequence). The CDR3 sequence is 13 residues long. Points from the study as a whole: Compared with adjacent normal breast, tumors showed around 2.7-fold denser, more clonal T cells.

J is TRBJ1-5 and V is TRBV19; D ambiguous. The clonotype comes from a person in their fifties with breast cancer. Specimen: blood. CDR3 in DNA: TGTGCCAGTAGTATGGAGGTTTTTCAGCCCCAGCATTTT. Protein product: CASSMEVFQPQHF.